A single T cell receptor beta chain is shown here with its context. This entry is derived from a study of T cells after yellow fever vaccination. The authors made TCR cDNA by 5'RACE template switching, adding a universal primer site and UMIs. In TCRdb, the 5' RACE reads were re-called with MiXCR into one record per CDR3 protein. Of around 300,000 distinct CDR3 sequences listed, 10% to 15% are singletons. The origin of this receptor is a man under 40 who received the YFV17D yellow fever vaccine. The sequenced sample was CD4+ T cells sorted from PBMCs, obtained 45 days after the yellow fever booster vaccination.

In DNA, the CDR3 is TGTGCCAGCAGTTCGCCCAGGGGGAGCGCCACAGATACGCAGTATTTT. Translating it yields CASSSPRGSATDTQYF. The chain employs TRBV28 and TRBJ2-3, with TRBD1 matching over 7 bases. The CDR3 is 16 residues long. V was clipped by 4 bases and J by 2 bases; unmatched bases: 9. Germline V gene sequence: CDR1 MDHEN, CDR2 SYDVKM.